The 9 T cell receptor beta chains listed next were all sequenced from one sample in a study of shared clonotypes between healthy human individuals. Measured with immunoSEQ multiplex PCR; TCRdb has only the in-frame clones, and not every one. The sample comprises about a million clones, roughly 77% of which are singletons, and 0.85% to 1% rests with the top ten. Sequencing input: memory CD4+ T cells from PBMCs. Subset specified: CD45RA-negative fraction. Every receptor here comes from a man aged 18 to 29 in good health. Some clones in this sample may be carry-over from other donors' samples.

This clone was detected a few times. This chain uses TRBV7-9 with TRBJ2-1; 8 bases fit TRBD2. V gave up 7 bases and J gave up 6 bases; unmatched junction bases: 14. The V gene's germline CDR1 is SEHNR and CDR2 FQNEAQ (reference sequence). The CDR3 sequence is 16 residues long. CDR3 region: CASIQGGRLVGNEQFF. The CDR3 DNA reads TGTGCCAGCATCCAGGGCGGGAGGTTGGTGGGCAATGAGCAGTTCTTC.

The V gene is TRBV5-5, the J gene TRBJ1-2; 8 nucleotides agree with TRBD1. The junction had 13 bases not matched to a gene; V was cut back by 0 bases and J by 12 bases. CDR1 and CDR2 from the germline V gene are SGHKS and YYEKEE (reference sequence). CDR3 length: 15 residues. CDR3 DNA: TGTGCCAGCAGCTTGGCGACAGGGGCGCATATTTCCCACACCTTC. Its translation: CASSLATGAHISHTF.

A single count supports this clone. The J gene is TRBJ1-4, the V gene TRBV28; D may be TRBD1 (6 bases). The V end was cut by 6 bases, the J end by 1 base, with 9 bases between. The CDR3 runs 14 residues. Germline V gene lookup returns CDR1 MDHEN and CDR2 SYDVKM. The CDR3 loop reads CASRGGKTNEKLFF. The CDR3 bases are TGTGCCAGCAGAGGGGGAAAAACTAATGAAAAACTGTTTTTT.

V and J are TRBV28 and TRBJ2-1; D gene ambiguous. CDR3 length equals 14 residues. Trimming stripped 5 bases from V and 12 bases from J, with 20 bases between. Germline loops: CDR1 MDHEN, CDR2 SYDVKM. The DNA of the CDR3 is TGTGCCAGCAGTCCCACGGGCAGATCTTTTGGGCAGTTCTTC. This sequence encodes CASSPTGRSFGQFF.

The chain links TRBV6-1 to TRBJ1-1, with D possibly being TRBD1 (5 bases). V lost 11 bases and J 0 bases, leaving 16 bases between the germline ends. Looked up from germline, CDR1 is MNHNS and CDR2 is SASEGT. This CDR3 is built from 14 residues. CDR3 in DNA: TGTGCCCTGGGGCCATTAAACATGAACACTGAAGCTTTCTTT. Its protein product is CALGPLNMNTEAFF.

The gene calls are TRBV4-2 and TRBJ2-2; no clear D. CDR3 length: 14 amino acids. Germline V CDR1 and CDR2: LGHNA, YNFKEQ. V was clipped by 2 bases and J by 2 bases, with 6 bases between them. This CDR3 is CASSQKTNTGELFF. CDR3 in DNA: TGTGCCAGCAGCCAAAAAACTAACACCGGGGAGCTGTTTTTT.

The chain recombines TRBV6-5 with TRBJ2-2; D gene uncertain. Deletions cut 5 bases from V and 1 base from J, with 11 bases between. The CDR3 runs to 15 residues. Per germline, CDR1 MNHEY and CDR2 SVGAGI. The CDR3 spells CASSISPWNTGELFF. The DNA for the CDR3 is TGTGCCAGCAGTATTTCCCCCTGGAACACCGGGGAGCTGTTTTTT.

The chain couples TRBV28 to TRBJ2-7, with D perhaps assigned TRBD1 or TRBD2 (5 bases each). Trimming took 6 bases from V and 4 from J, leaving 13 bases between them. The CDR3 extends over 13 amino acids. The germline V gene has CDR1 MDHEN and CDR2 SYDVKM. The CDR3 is CASSRGTEYEQYF. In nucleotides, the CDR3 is TGTGCCAGCAGCCGAGGGACGGAATACGAGCAGTACTTC. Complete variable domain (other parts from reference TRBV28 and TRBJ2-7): DVKVTQSSRYLVKRTGEKVFLECVQDMDHENMFWYRQDPGLGLRLIYFSYDVKMKEKGDIPEGYSVSREKKERFSLILESASTNQTSMYLCASSRGTEYEQYFGPGTRLTVT.

The CDR3 loop is CASSLAGRLLEAFF. The CDR3 DNA reads as TGTGCCAGCAGCTTGGCGGGCCGACTCCTAGAAGCTTTCTTT. The chain links TRBV5-4 to TRBJ1-1; D not resolved. V was trimmed by 0 bases and J by 8 bases, leaving 14 bases between them. The CDR3 sequence is 14 residues long. Germline CDR1 and CDR2: SGHNT and YYREEE (reference sequence).